Given below is one T cell receptor (beta chain) in context. TCRdb's copy holds only in-frame clones and misses some; the assay was immunoSEQ multiplex PCR. In the table there are roughly 88,000 clones, 87% of which are singletons. The sample comes from a study of OX40 agonist ivuxolimab in advanced cancers. Across the whole study: In this cohort, patients received ivuxolimab, an agonistic anti-OX40 (CD134) antibody. Every 2 weeks, ivuxolimab was infused into the patients intravenously at between 0.01 and 10 mg/kg.

J lost 4 bases, V lost 6 bases, and 7 bases had no gene match. The CDR3 has 15 amino acids. The V gene's germline CDR1 is SGHVS and CDR2 FQNEAQ. Patients who had autoimmune disease history or got systemic immunosuppression were left out. This specimen consisted of CD4+ or CD8+ T cells sorted from blood, obtained in a trial of the OX40 agonist ivuxolimab. The sequence was collected from an adult with an advanced solid tumor such as melanoma, head and neck, liver or kidney cancer. The J gene is TRBJ1-4, the V gene TRBV7-8; 8 bases map to TRBD1. The CDR3 loop is CASSFDRGFNEKLFF. DNA of the CDR3: TGTGCCAGCAGTTTCGACAGGGGCTTTAATGAAAAACTGTTTTTT.